The count of the clone carrying this T cell receptor beta chain is one. Its target is not known. This specimen comes from a study of cytomegalovirus exposure and HLA in healthy donors. Study-level results: The authors judged a highly shared variant cluster likely a sequencing artifact.

13 Jbeta primers and 60 Vbeta primers were used for the PCR. In the source study's methods: Roughly 12 million of 75 million to 85 million unique TCR beta chains were shared, per a later count. TCRdb's table, derived via immunoSEQ multiplex PCR, lists solely in-frame clones and lacks some. That table is the source of V, J and clone size, and D and trimming were worked out from the DNA. The table records some 200,000 clones, 83% of them present only once. The CDR3 is made up of 19 amino acids. The junction had 12 bases not matched to a gene; V was cut back by 0 bases and J by 0 bases. Germline lookup yields CDR1 MGHRA and CDR2 YSYEKL.

Sequencing was performed on PBMCs. The receptor was derived from a girl between 10 and 17 years old in good health and CMV-seronegative. This sequence joins TRBV4-1 and TRBJ2-3, with 7 nucleotides matching TRBD1. CDR3 sequence (DNA): TGCGCCAGCAGCCAAGAGAGATCGAGGACAGGACTTAGCACAGATACGCAGTATTTT. It codes for CASSQERSRTGLSTDTQYF.